This entry features one T cell receptor beta chain sequence. Relative to the germline gene, one junction end is altered; a read error may explain this. The data are from a study of CD8+ T cells in alopecia areata. As the sequencing template, cDNA was produced by extracting RNA and reverse transcribing it. The protocol was immunoSEQ multiplex PCR, while the TCRdb copy is restricted to in-frame clones and leaves out a portion. The sample lists about 30,000 clones; less than 65% were seen once. Germline V gene data show CDR1 as SQVTM and CDR2 as ANQGSEA. This CDR3 spans 13 amino acids. The receptor was isolated from a human donor with alopecia areata. This chain joins TRBV29-1 and TRBJ1-1, with a possible D match to TRBD1 (5 bases). Sequences were obtained from NKG2D-high CD8+ T cells sorted from blood. CDR3 in amino acids: CSVEEGLDTEAFF. CDR3 coding DNA: TGCAGCGTCGAAGAGGGGTTGGACACTGAAGCTTTCTTT.